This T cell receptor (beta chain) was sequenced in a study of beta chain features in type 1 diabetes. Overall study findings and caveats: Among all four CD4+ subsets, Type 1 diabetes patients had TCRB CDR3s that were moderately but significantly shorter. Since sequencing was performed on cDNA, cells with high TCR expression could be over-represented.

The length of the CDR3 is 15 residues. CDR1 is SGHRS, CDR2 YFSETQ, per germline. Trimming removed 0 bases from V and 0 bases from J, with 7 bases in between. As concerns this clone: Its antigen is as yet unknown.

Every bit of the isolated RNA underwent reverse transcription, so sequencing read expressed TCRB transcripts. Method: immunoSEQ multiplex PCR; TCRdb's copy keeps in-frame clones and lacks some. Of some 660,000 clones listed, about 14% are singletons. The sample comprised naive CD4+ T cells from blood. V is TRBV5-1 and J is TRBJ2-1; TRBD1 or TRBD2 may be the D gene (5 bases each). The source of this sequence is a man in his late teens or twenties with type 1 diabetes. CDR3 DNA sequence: TGCGCCAGCAGCTTGGGGGGGTTCTCCTACAATGAGCAGTTCTTC. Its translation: CASSLGGFSYNEQFF.